This passage covers 21 T cell receptor beta chains from one sample sequenced in a study of PD-1 blockade in classical Hodgkin lymphoma. Every single patient, without exception, relapsed after autologous stem cell transplantation, and brentuximab vedotin exposure varied. Sequenced by immunoSEQ multiplex PCR; TCRdb stores in-frame clones only, minus some. The data hold tens of thousands of clones, with around 86% observed a single time. Sequencing was performed on peripheral blood mononuclear cells (PBMCs), taken at baseline. The receptor set was obtained from a human donor with classical Hodgkin lymphoma.

The genes are TRBV19 and TRBJ1-1, with TRBD1 matching 9 bases. The CDR3 totals 15 residues. Germline values: CDR1 LNHDA, CDR2 SQIVND (reference sequence). V lost 2 bases to trimming and J lost 5 bases; unmatched junction nucleotides: 6. The CDR3 coding sequence is TGTGCCAGTAGTATATCGAACAGGGGGCGGACTGAAGCTTTCTTT. This gives the protein CASSISNRGRTEAFF.

This rearrangement joins TRBV28 to TRBJ2-7; 9 bases are a match to TRBD1. Germline V gives CDR1 MDHEN, CDR2 SYDVKM. V shed 6 bases and J 5 bases; nucleotides not matched to a gene: 8. The CDR3 spans 14 residues. The CDR3 coding sequence is TGTGCCAGCAGAGAGACTACAGGGGGCGACGAGCAGTACTTC. This encodes CASRETTGGDEQYF.

The gene calls are TRBV11-3 and TRBJ2-2; D is undetermined. The CDR3 totals 14 residues. The ends were cut back, 1 base at V and 1 base at J, with 4 bases in the middle. Germline V gene sequence: CDR1 SGHNT, CDR2 YENEEA. This CDR3 is CASSLGGNTGELFF. CDR3 sequence (DNA): TGTGCCAGCAGCTTAGGGGGGAACACCGGGGAGCTGTTTTTT.

In this sample, this clone turned up once. This rearrangement joins TRBV28 to TRBJ2-1, with a tentative D call TRBD2 (5 bases). V was shortened by 8 bases and J by 2 bases, with 10 bases between the two germline ends. The CDR3 covers 13 residues. Germline assignment: CDR1 MDHEN and CDR2 SYDVKM. The CDR3 region has the DNA TGTGCCAGCGGGCTAGCCCCCTACAATGAGCAGTTCTTC. This gives the protein CASGLAPYNEQFF.

The gene calls are TRBV27 and TRBJ2-1, with 8 bases that match TRBD2. J was trimmed by 5 bases and V by 5 bases; bases with no gene match: 8. Germline V lookup: CDR1 MNHEY, CDR2 SMNVEV (reference sequence). The CDR3 has 15 residues. The CDR3 reads CASSPSTSAHNEQFF. Written as DNA, the CDR3 is TGTGCCAGCAGTCCATCGACTAGCGCACACAATGAGCAGTTCTTC.

The chain joins TRBV28 to TRBJ2-5; weak D call: TRBD1 (5 bases). Germline V gene sequence: CDR1 MDHEN, CDR2 SYDVKM. The CDR3 spans 13 residues. Trimming shortened V by 1 base and J by 7 bases, and 10 bases separated the two germline ends. CDR3 in amino acids: CASSLSDIPTQYF. Here the CDR3 DNA reads TGTGCCAGCAGTTTATCGGACATCCCGACCCAGTACTTC.

This chain uses TRBV2 with TRBJ1-4; D gene uncertain. V was clipped by 6 bases and J by 7 bases, with 15 bases between them. CDR1 and CDR2 from the germline V gene are SNHLY and FYNNEI. CDR3 length: 14 residues. DNA of the CDR3: TGTGCCAGCAGGGGGTCTCGGGCCTTTGAAAAACTGTTTTTT. Protein sequence: CASRGSRAFEKLFF.

The J gene is TRBJ1-2, the V gene TRBV2; TRBD1 might be the D (5 bases). The CDR3 is 13 amino acids. Germline V lookup: CDR1 SNHLY, CDR2 FYNNEI. Trimming took off 4 bases at V and 6 bases at J, with 12 bases between the two ends. The CDR3 here is CASSVRPGDGYTF. The CDR3 DNA is TGTGCCAGCAGTGTTAGGCCGGGGGATGGCTACACCTTC.

V is TRBV29-1 and J is TRBJ1-3; D is uncertain. CDR1 and CDR2 from the germline V gene are SQVTM and ANQGSEA. V lost 7 bases to trimming and J lost 0 bases, with 13 bases between them. The length of the CDR3 is 14 residues. Written as DNA, the CDR3 is TGCAGCGCCTCGACACCGAGCTCTGGAAACACCATATATTTT. Protein: CSASTPSSGNTIYF. Combining the CDR3 with reference TRBV29-1 and TRBJ1-3 gives the whole variable domain SAVISQKPSRDICQRGTSLTIQCQVDSQVTMMFWYRQQPGQSLTLIATANQGSEATYESGFVIDKFPISRPNLTFSTLTVSNMSPEDSSIYLCSASTPSSGNTIYFGEGSWLTVV.

This chain connects TRBV7-2 to TRBJ2-7; D not resolved. V lost 0 bases to trimming and J lost 3 bases, with 9 bases between them. This CDR3 region has 14 residues. Germline V gives CDR1 SGHTA, CDR2 FQGNSA. The CDR3 DNA reads TGTGCCAGCAGCTTAGCGATCGGAGTCTACGAGCAGTACTTC. It specifies CASSLAIGVYEQYF. Together with reference TRBV7-2 and TRBJ2-7, the CDR3 gives the full variable domain: GAGVSQSPSNKVTEKGKDVELRCDPISGHTALYWYRQSLGQGLEFLIYFQGNSAPDKSGLPSDRFSAERTGGSVSTLTIQRTQQEDSAVYLCASSLAIGVYEQYFGPGTRLTVT.

This clone was counted once. The V gene is TRBV2, the J gene TRBJ1-1, with 8 bases aligning to TRBD1. Germline V gives CDR1 SNHLY, CDR2 FYNNEI. J was trimmed by 3 bases and V by 6 bases; bases with no gene match: 6. This CDR3 region has 14 residues. The CDR3 loop reads CASSRTGTDTEAFF. The CDR3 DNA reads as TGTGCCAGCAGCCGGACAGGGACGGACACTGAAGCTTTCTTT.

The chain joins TRBV5-1 to TRBJ2-2, with 10 bases aligning to TRBD2. CDR1 SGHRS and CDR2 YFSETQ come from the germline V gene. With V trimmed by 3 bases and J by 5 bases, 7 bases remained unmatched. CDR3 length equals 16 residues. The CDR3 DNA sequence: TGCGCCAGCAGCTCCTCTTCTAGCGGGGGAACCGGGGAGCTGTTTTTT. Residues: CASSSSSSGGTGELFF.

The rearrangement joins TRBV10-1 to TRBJ2-7; 16 bases match TRBD2. With 3 bases clipped from V and 12 bases from J, the junction kept 5 bases outside the gene matches. CDR1 and CDR2 from the germline V gene are WNHNN and SYGVQD (reference sequence). The CDR3 is made up of 14 amino acids. The CDR3 sequence: CASSDPGLAGGPYF. The CDR3 nucleotides read TGCGCCAGCAGTGACCCGGGACTAGCGGGAGGGCCGTACTTC.

V gene TRBV11-2 combines with J gene TRBJ2-5; D remains ambiguous. The germline CDR1 and CDR2 sequences are SGHAT and FQNNGV. The CDR3 spans 13 residues. Trimming pared 5 bases from V and 1 base from J, leaving 8 bases between. The CDR3 is CASSGGFQETQYF. The DNA of the CDR3 is TGTGCCAGCAGCGGCGGTTTCCAAGAGACCCAGTACTTC. Filled out from reference TRBV11-2 and TRBJ2-5, the complete variable domain reads EAGVAQSPRYKIIEKRQSVAFWCNPISGHATLYWYQQILGQGPKLLIQFQNNGVVDDSQLPKDRFSAERLKGVDSTLKIQPAKLEDSAVYLCASSGGFQETQYFGPGTRLLVL.

This clone was counted a single time. The genes are TRBV21-1 and TRBJ2-1. TRBV21-1 is described as a pseudogene. The length of the CDR3 is 11 residues. This CDR3 is CANVWGNEQFF. The CDR3 bases are TGTGCCAACGTCTGGGGCAATGAGCAGTTCTTC.

The rearrangement links TRBV6-5 to TRBJ2-7, with D perhaps matching TRBD1 (6 bases). The CDR3 runs to 16 residues. CDR1 MNHEY and CDR2 SVGAGI come from the germline V gene. The V and J ends lost 0 bases and 0 bases respectively, with 12 bases between them. DNA of the CDR3: TGTGCCAGCAGTTACTCGGCAGGGGCAAGCTCCTACGAGCAGTACTTC. Translating it yields CASSYSAGASSYEQYF.

The gene calls are TRBV4-3 and TRBJ2-7, with TRBD1 identical over 7 bases. Trimming took 7 bases from V and 1 from J; bases not matched to a gene: 16. Looked up from germline, CDR1 is LGHNA and CDR2 is YSLEER. The length of the CDR3 is 17 residues. CDR3 in DNA: TGCGCCAGCACCCCTAAGGGTGGGACAGCTCATTCCTACGAGCAGTACTTC. Translated, it gives CASTPKGGTAHSYEQYF.

The chain links TRBV27 to TRBJ2-1; D is ambiguous. CDR3 length: 16 residues. Germline V gene data show CDR1 as MNHEY and CDR2 as SMNVEV (reference sequence). V shed 3 bases and J shed 4 bases, with 16 bases lying between them. The CDR3 loop is CASSFRASKPYNEQFF. The CDR3 region has the DNA TGTGCCAGCAGTTTTAGGGCATCTAAGCCATACAATGAGCAGTTCTTC.

The CDR3 protein is CASIDREYYGYTF. The CDR3 DNA is TGTGCCAGCATCGACAGGGAGTACTATGGCTACACCTTC. The gene calls are TRBV5-6 and TRBJ1-2; TRBD1 agrees at 7 bases. CDR1 SGHDT and CDR2 YYEEEE come from the germline V gene. J gave up 3 bases and V 6 bases, and 5 bases lay outside the gene matches. The CDR3 totals 13 residues.

J is TRBJ2-1 and V is TRBV6-1; 7 bases fit TRBD1. V gave up 6 bases and J gave up 7 bases; unmatched junction bases: 6. Per the germline V gene, CDR1 is MNHNS and CDR2 is SASEGT. The CDR3 sequence is 13 residues long. The CDR3, as DNA: TGTGCCAGCAGCTACAGGGGTGCAAATGAGCAGTTCTTC. Its translation is CASSYRGANEQFF.

The chain links TRBV11-2 to TRBJ2-2; 12 bases agree with TRBD2. Looked up from germline, CDR1 is SGHAT and CDR2 is FQNNGV. The J segment lost 6 bases and the V segment lost 4 bases, leaving 15 bases of the junction unmatched. The CDR3 covers 19 residues. CDR3 coding DNA: TGTGCCAGCAGCTCTAGACCGAGACTAGCGGGAGATAATGCCGGGGAGCTGTTTTTT. Translating it yields CASSSRPRLAGDNAGELFF.